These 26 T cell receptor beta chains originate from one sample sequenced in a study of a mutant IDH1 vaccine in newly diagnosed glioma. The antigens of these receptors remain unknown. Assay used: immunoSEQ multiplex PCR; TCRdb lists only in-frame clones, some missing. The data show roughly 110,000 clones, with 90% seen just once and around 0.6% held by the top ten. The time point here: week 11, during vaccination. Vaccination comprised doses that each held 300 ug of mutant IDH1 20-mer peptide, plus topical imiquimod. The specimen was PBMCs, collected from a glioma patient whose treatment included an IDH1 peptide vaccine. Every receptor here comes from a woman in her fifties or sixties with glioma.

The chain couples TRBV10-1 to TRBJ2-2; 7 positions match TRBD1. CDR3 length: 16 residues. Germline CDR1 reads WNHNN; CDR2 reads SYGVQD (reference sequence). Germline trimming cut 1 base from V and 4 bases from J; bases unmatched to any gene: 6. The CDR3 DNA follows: TGCGCCAGCAGTGAGTTCCGGGACAGCCCCACCGGGGAGCTGTTTTTT. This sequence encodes CASSEFRDSPTGELFF.

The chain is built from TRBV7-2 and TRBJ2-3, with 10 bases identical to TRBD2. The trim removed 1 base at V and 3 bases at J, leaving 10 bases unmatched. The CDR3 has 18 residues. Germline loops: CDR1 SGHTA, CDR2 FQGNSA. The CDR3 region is CASSLGAGGPLMTDTQYF. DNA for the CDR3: TGTGCCAGCAGCTTAGGAGCGGGAGGGCCTCTTATGACAGATACGCAGTATTTT.

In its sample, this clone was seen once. CDR3 bases: TGTGCCAGCGGCTCCGGGACTAGCGGCAATGAGCAGTTCTTC. This sequence encodes CASGSGTSGNEQFF. This chain connects TRBV25-1 to TRBJ2-1, with 11 bases lining up with TRBD2. Germline CDR1 MGHDK, CDR2 SYGVNS. This CDR3 is 14 amino acids long. Trimming at V came to 8 bases and at J to 6 bases, leaving 6 bases not matched to a gene.

The CDR3 sequence: CASSLDGPTQFF. In DNA, the CDR3 is TGCGCCAGCAGCTTGGATGGACCGACGCAGTTCTTC. The V and J genes are TRBV5-1 and TRBJ2-1; D is unresolved. V was pared by 0 bases and J by 12 bases, with 10 bases between. CDR3 length equals 12 residues. The V gene's germline CDR1 is SGHRS and CDR2 YFSETQ.

The CDR3 loop reads CAWSPTGAETGELFF. The CDR3 nucleotides read TGTGCCTGGAGTCCCACTGGGGCGGAGACCGGGGAGCTGTTTTTT. The chain has TRBV30 and TRBJ2-2; TRBD1 is a possible D gene (5 bases). The CDR3 is made up of 15 amino acids. Germline V gene lookup returns CDR1 GTSNPN and CDR2 SVGIG (reference sequence). Trimming removed 2 bases from V and 5 bases from J, with 15 bases in between.

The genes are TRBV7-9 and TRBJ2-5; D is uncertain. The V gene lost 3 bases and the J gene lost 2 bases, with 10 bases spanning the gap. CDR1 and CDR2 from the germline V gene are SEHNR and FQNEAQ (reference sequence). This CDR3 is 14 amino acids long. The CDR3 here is CASSFPVRQETQYF. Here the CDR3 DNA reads TGTGCCAGCAGCTTTCCTGTCAGACAAGAGACCCAGTACTTC.

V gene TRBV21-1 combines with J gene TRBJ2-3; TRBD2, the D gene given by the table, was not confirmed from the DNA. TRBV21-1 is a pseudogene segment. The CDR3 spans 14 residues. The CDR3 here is CASNTTGGTDTQYF. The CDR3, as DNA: TGTGCCAGCAACACAACGGGAGGAACAGATACGCAGTATTTT.

CDR3 sequence reads: CATSRWGVKGETQYF. The DNA for the CDR3 is TGTGCCACCAGCAGGTGGGGGGTCAAGGGGGAGACCCAGTACTTC. The rearrangement links TRBV15 to TRBJ2-5; TRBD2 is a possible D gene (6 bases). From germline, CDR1 is LNHNV and CDR2 YYDKDF (reference sequence). The CDR3 contains 15 residues. V was trimmed by 3 bases and J by 5 bases, leaving 16 bases between them. Based on the CDR3 plus reference TRBV15 and TRBJ2-5, the full variable domain is DAMVIQNPRYQVTQFGKPVTLSCSQTLNHNVMYWYQQKSSQAPKLLFHYYDKDFNNEADTPDNFQSRRPNTSFCFLDIRSPGLGDTAMYLCATSRWGVKGETQYFGPGTRLLVL.

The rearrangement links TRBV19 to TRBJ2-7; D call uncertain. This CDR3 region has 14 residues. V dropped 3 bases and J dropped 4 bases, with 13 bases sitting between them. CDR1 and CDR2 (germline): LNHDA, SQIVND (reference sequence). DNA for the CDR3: TGTGCCAGTAGTATCGAGAGGTCGGCTTACGAGCAGTACTTC. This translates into CASSIERSAYEQYF. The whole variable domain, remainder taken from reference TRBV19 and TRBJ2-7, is DGGITQSPKYLFRKEGQNVTLSCEQNLNHDAMYWYRQDPGQGLRLIYYSQIVNDFQKGDIAEGYSVSREKKESFPLTVTSAQKNPTAFYLCASSIERSAYEQYFGPGTRLTVT.

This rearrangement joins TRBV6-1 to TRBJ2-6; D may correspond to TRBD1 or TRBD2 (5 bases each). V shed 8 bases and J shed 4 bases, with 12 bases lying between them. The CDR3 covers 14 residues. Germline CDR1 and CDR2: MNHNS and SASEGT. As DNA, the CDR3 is TGTGCCAGCCGAGGGGTTGAAGGGGCCAACGTCCTGACTTTC. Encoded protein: CASRGVEGANVLTF.

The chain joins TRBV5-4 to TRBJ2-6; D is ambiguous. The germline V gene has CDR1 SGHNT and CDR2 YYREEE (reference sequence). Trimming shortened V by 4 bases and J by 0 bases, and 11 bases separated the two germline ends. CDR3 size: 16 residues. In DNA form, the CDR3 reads TGTGCCAGCAGCGTGGGCCCGCTCTCTGGGGCCAACGTCCTGACTTTC. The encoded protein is CASSVGPLSGANVLTF.

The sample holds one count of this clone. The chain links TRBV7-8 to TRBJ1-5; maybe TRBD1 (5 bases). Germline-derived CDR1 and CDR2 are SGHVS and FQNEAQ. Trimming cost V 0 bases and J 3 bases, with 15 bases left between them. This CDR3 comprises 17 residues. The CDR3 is CASSLAVGPGNNQPQHF. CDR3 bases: TGTGCCAGCAGCTTAGCGGTCGGGCCAGGGAACAATCAGCCCCAGCATTTT.

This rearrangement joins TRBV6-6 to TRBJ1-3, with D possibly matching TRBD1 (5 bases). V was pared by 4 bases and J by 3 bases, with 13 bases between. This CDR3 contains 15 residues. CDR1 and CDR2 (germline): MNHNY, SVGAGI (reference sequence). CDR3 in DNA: TGTGCCAGCAGTTGGGCCCAGGGTCGTGGAAACACCATATATTTT. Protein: CASSWAQGRGNTIYF.

CDR3 in DNA: TGTGCCAGTAGTACCGGACAGGTGGCAGATACGCAGTATTTT. Its protein product is CASSTGQVADTQYF. This sequence joins TRBV19 and TRBJ2-3; 7 nucleotides match TRBD1. V lost 4 bases to trimming and J lost 4 bases; unmatched junction nucleotides: 5. Germline V gene data show CDR1 as LNHDA and CDR2 as SQIVND (reference sequence). This CDR3 has 14 amino acids.

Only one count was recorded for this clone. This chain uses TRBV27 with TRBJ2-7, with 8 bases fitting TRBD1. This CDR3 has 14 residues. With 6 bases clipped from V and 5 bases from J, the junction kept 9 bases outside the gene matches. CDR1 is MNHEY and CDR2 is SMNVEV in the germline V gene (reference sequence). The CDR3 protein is CASRKGTGRDEQYF. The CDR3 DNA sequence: TGTGCCAGCAGAAAGGGGACAGGTCGGGACGAGCAGTACTTC.

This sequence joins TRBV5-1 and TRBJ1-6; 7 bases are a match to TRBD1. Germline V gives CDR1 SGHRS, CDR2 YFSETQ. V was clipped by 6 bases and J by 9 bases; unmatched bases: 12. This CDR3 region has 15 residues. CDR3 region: CASMPGTGQSSPLHF. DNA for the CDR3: TGCGCCAGCATGCCCGGAACGGGACAGAGTTCACCCCTCCACTTT. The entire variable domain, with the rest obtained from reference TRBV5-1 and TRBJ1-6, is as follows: KAGVTQTPRYLIKTRGQQVTLSCSPISGHRSVSWYQQTPGQGLQFLFEYFSETQRNKGNFPGRFSGRQFSNSRSEMNVSTLELGDSALYLCASMPGTGQSSPLHFGNGTRLTVT.

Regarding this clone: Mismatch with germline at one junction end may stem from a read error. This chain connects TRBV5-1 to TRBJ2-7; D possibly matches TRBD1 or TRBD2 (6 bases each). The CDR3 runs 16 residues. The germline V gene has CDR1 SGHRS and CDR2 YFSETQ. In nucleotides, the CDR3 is TGCGCCTGCAGGGGCGGGACGGGGATGGGCAACTACGAGCAGTACTTC. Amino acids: CACRGGTGMGNYEQYF.

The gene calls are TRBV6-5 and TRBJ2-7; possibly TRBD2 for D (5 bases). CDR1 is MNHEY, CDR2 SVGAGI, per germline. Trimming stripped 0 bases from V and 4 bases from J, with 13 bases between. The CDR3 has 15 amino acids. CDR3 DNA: TGTGCCAGCAGTTACTCGCGGGTGCTGCGGTACGAGCAGTACTTC. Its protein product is CASSYSRVLRYEQYF.

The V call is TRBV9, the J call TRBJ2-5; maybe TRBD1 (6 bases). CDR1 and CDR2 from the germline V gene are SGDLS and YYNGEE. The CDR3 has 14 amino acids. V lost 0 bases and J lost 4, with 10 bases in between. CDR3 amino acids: CASSVEAGVETQYF. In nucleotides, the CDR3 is TGTGCCAGCAGCGTAGAGGCAGGGGTAGAGACCCAGTACTTC.

The CDR3 spells CASSPGQAQGGYTF. CDR3 bases: TGTGCCAGCAGCCCCGGACAGGCCCAGGGCGGCTACACCTTC. J is TRBJ1-2 and V is TRBV5-4; the match to TRBD1 covers 7 bases. The CDR3 is made up of 14 amino acids. Unmatched junction bases numbered 11, after V lost 4 bases and J lost 8 bases. CDR1 SGHNT and CDR2 YYREEE come from the germline V gene (reference sequence).

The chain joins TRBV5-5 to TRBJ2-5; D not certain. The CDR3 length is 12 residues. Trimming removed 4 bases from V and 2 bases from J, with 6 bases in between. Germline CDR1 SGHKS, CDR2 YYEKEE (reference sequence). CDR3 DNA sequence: TGTGCCAGCAGCGCGGATCAAGAGACCCAGTACTTC. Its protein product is CASSADQETQYF. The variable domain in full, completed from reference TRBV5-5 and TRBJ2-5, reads DAGVTQSPTHLIKTRGQQVTLRCSPISGHKSVSWYQQVLGQGPQFIFQYYEKEERGRGNFPDRFSARQFPNYSSELNVNALLLGDSALYLCASSADQETQYFGPGTRLLVL.

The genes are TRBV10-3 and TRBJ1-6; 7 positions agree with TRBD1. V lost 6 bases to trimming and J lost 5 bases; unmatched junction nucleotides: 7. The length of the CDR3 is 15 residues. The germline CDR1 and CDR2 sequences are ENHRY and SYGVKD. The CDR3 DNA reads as TGTGCCATCAGGGACGGGACAGCTAATAATTCACCCCTCCACTTT. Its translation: CAIRDGTANNSPLHF.

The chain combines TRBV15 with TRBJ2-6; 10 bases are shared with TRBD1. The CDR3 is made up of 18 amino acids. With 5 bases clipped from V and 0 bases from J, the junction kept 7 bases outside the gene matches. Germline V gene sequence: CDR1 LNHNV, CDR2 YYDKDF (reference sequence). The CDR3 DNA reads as TGTGCCACCAGCGCAAAGACAGGGGGCGGCTCTGGGGCCAACGTCCTGACTTTC. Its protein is CATSAKTGGGSGANVLTF.

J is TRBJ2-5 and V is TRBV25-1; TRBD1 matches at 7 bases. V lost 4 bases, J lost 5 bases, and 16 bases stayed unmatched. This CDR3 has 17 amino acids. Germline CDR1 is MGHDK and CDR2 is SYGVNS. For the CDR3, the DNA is TGTGCCAGCAGTGCGACTCCCAACAGGGGACGAGGGGAGACCCAGTACTTC. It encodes CASSATPNRGRGETQYF.

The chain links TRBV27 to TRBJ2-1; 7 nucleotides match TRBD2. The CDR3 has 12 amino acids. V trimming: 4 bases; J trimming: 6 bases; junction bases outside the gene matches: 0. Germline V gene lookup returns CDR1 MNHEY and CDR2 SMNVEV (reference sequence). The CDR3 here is CASSSGGNEQFF. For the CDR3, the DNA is TGTGCCAGCAGTTCGGGAGGCAATGAGCAGTTCTTC.

Here the CDR3 DNA reads TGCAGCGTTGAACCGGTGATCGGGGATCGGGCCTATGGCTACACCTTC. Its protein product is CSVEPVIGDRAYGYTF. The V and J genes are TRBV29-1 and TRBJ1-2; D is unresolved. The germline gives CDR1 SQVTM, CDR2 ANQGSEA. The CDR3 covers 16 residues. Between the trimmed V and J ends, which lost 2 bases and 4 bases, there was a span of 20 bases.